This is a list of T cell receptor beta chains from one sample in a study of response to subunit inactivated influenza vaccine. One entry per CDR3 protein results from TCRdb running MiXCR on the RT-PCR reads. This sample has about 180,000 distinct CDR3 sequences, with about a tenth found just once. The sample in question was non-naive T cells sorted from PBMCs, obtained on the day of vaccination. All receptors come from a man in his forties or fifties who received an inactivated influenza vaccine. Each CDR3 is given without its conserved first and last residue. The D gene is left open where the match is weak.

>TRBD2|TRBJ2-3|TRBV7-9
ASSLTSSGFDTQY
>TRBD2|TRBJ2-3|TRBV10-1
ASSDAGGRVSTDTQY
>TRBD1|TRBJ2-5|TRBV12-3/TRBV12-4
ASSHRTGQETQY
>TRBD2|TRBJ2-7|TRBV28
ASSPGAGGSYEQY
>NA|TRBJ1-5|TRBV7-2
ASSLLGQPQH
>NA|TRBJ2-7|TRBV5-1
ASSLSPSYRAVAYEQY
>NA|TRBJ2-3|TRBV5-1
ASSVGSRIDTQY
>NA|TRBJ1-5|TRBV19
ASNYRRGSNQPQH
>TRBD2|TRBJ2-3|TRBV7-2
ASSLGVAGGTDTQY
>TRBD2|TRBJ2-3|TRBV10-3
AISGLAGGLGTDTQY
>NA|TRBJ2-3|TRBV5-1
ASSLVVPDTQY
>TRBD1|TRBJ1-2|TRBV20-1
SARDQGQGTGTRGYT
>NA|TRBJ1-6|TRBV18
ASSPDSNNSPLH
>TRBD1|TRBJ2-3|TRBV30
AWTRGLTDTQY
>TRBD1|TRBJ2-7|TRBV6-2/TRBV6-3
ASNSRQGGEQY
>NA|TRBJ2-5|TRBV20-1
SARDLAGGGETQY
>NA|TRBJ2-7|TRBV20-1
SATDTSYEQY
>TRBD2|TRBJ2-1|TRBV4-2
ASSQDNPAGAAYNEQF
>TRBD1|TRBJ1-1|TRBV10-3
AISVTGGTEAF
>TRBD2|TRBJ2-1|TRBV29-1
SVEELAGGYNEQF
>NA|TRBJ2-3|TRBV9
ASNYRATDTQY
>NA|TRBJ2-5|TRBV12-3/TRBV12-4
ASNLGAQETQY
>NA|TRBJ2-2|TRBV5-1
ASSPPVSNTGELF
>NA|TRBJ2-3|TRBV6-2/TRBV6-3
ASSGQGPTDTQY
>NA|TRBJ2-1|TRBV5-1
ASSLQGPSYNEQF
>TRBD2|TRBJ2-7|TRBV6-2/TRBV6-3
ASTQPRTRAYEQY
>TRBD1|TRBJ1-2|TRBV2
ASSATGSGGYGYT
>NA|TRBJ1-5|TRBV10-2
ASSPASGGQPQH